Below, 14 T cell receptor beta chains from the same sample are listed, as sequenced in a study of CD8+ T cells in alopecia areata. RNA extraction was followed by reverse transcription into cDNA, which acted as the sequencing template. Produced via immunoSEQ multiplex PCR; TCRdb's table is partial and in-frame only. The sample yields 110,000 to 150,000 clones, about 47% seen once. The material sequenced was CD4+ T cells sorted from blood, taken at week 0. The receptors were gathered from a human donor with alopecia areata.

The chain links TRBV4-3 to TRBJ2-3; D call uncertain. This CDR3 comprises 14 residues. Trimming cost V 0 bases and J 4 bases, with 8 bases left between them. The germline CDR1 and CDR2 sequences are LGHNA and YSLEER. CDR3: CASSQDPRSDTQYF. The DNA for the CDR3 is TGCGCCAGCAGCCAAGATCCTAGGTCAGATACGCAGTATTTT.

A few counts support this clone. The rearrangement joins TRBV29-1 to TRBJ2-7; tentative D call: TRBD2 (6 bases). CDR3 size: 13 residues. Trimming stripped 4 bases from V and 3 bases from J, with 13 bases between. Germline loops: CDR1 SQVTM, CDR2 ANQGSEA. The CDR3 coding sequence is TGCAGCGTTGTGGGGGGAAGCGTCTACGAGCAGTACTTC. Amino acids: CSVVGGSVYEQYF.

This clone appeared once. This chain connects TRBV28 to TRBJ1-5, with D possibly TRBD1 on 6 matching bases. The CDR3 has 14 amino acids. V lost 5 bases, J lost 5 bases, and 13 bases lay in between. Germline CDR1 and CDR2: MDHEN and SYDVKM. The CDR3 region has the DNA TGTGCCAGCAGTCACCGGGACACCTATCAGCCCCAGCATTTT. Translation gives CASSHRDTYQPQHF. Complete variable domain (other parts from reference TRBV28 and TRBJ1-5): DVKVTQSSRYLVKRTGEKVFLECVQDMDHENMFWYRQDPGLGLRLIYFSYDVKMKEKGDIPEGYSVSREKKERFSLILESASTNQTSMYLCASSHRDTYQPQHFGDGTRLSIL.

The chain joins TRBV6-4 to TRBJ1-2, with unresolved D. The CDR3 runs 14 residues. Trimming cost V 4 bases and J 8 bases, with 17 bases left between them. Looked up from germline, CDR1 is MRHNA and CDR2 is SNTAGT. CDR3 nucleotides: TGTGCCAGCAGTGCCTCGACTTCATCAGGCGGCTACACCTTC. This encodes CASSASTSSGGYTF.

The V call is TRBV4-3, the J call TRBJ2-1; D may correspond to TRBD1 or TRBD2 (5 bases each). Germline loops: CDR1 LGHNA, CDR2 YSLEER. Deletions cut 2 bases from V and 4 bases from J, with 18 bases between. The CDR3 runs 17 residues. The CDR3 nucleotides read TGCGCCAGCAGCCAACAGGACGGGGCGACCTATTACAATGAGCAGTTCTTC. This encodes CASSQQDGATYYNEQFF.

Only a few counts were recorded for this clone. The rearrangement uses TRBV5-1 and TRBJ2-5, with no clear D. Germline assignment: CDR1 SGHRS and CDR2 YFSETQ. This CDR3 is built from 14 residues. Deletions cut 0 bases from V and 5 bases from J, with 11 bases between. The CDR3 spells CASSLALGEETQYF. In DNA, the CDR3 is TGCGCCAGCAGCTTGGCACTTGGTGAGGAGACCCAGTACTTC.

This clone was seen only once. This chain links TRBV30 with TRBJ2-1; 10 nucleotides agree with TRBD2. V shed 4 bases, J shed 13 bases, and the junction held 28 bases outside the gene matches. In germline, CDR1 is GTSNPN, CDR2 SVGIG (reference sequence). The CDR3 length is 19 residues. The CDR3 nucleotides are TGTGCCTGGACACGACTAGCGGGCGGGGACCTGATGACCCTAAATACCCAGTTCTTC. Translating gives CAWTRLAGGDLMTLNTQFF.

The chain carries TRBV5-1 and TRBJ2-5; D gene ambiguous. The V gene's germline CDR1 is SGHRS and CDR2 YFSETQ. Trimming shortened V by 3 bases and J by 5 bases, and 11 bases separated the two germline ends. The CDR3 totals 13 residues. CDR3: CASSSDPWETQYF. The CDR3 region has the DNA TGCGCCAGCAGCTCAGACCCTTGGGAGACCCAGTACTTC.

The chain joins TRBV15 to TRBJ2-4; the D gene is possibly TRBD2 (6 bases). The CDR3 length is 16 residues. The V gene's germline CDR1 is LNHNV and CDR2 YYDKDF (reference sequence). V shed 0 bases and J shed 9 bases, with 18 bases lying between them. CDR3 nucleotides: TGTGCCACCAGCAGAGAGATGGGGGAGCTGGGGGGCATTCAGTACTTC. This gives the protein CATSREMGELGGIQYF.

This chain's CDR3 is CASSSDETQYF. CDR3 coding DNA: TGTGCCAGCAGCTCTGACGAGACCCAGTACTTC. This chain links TRBV5-6 with TRBJ2-5; D is uncertain. Deletions cut 3 bases from V and 5 bases from J, with 5 bases between. The CDR3 consists of 11 residues. CDR1 and CDR2 from the germline V gene are SGHDT and YYEEEE.

This chain uses TRBV15 with TRBJ1-5, with no clear D. This CDR3 region has 12 residues. The germline gives CDR1 LNHNV, CDR2 YYDKDF (reference sequence). With 9 bases removed from V and 3 bases from J, the gap between germline ends came to 9 bases. The chain's CDR3 is CATARDNQPQHF. In nucleotides, the CDR3 is TGTGCCACGGCGAGGGACAATCAGCCCCAGCATTTT.

V gene TRBV5-1 combines with J gene TRBJ2-3, with D possibly being TRBD2 (5 bases). The CDR3 loop spans 15 amino acids. Trimming removed 0 bases at V and 0 bases at J, with 8 bases between. Germline CDR1 reads SGHRS; CDR2 reads YFSETQ. The CDR3 DNA reads TGCGCCAGCAGCTTGGTGCGGGCGAGCACAGATACGCAGTATTTT. As protein: CASSLVRASTDTQYF.

This clone showed up just a few times. This sequence joins TRBV7-3 and TRBJ2-1; no clear D gene. The germline V gene has CDR1 SGHTA and CDR2 FQGTGA. The CDR3 contains 13 residues. Trimming pared 2 bases from V and 8 bases from J, leaving 10 bases between. The CDR3 sequence is CASSLLSGYEQFF. The CDR3 DNA sequence: TGTGCCAGCAGCTTACTGTCGGGTTATGAGCAGTTCTTC.

The chain has TRBV27 and TRBJ2-4, with 7 positions matching TRBD2. CDR3 length: 16 residues. The germline V gene encodes CDR1 MNHEY and CDR2 SMNVEV (reference sequence). Trimming took 4 bases from V and 2 from J; bases not matched to a gene: 8. The CDR3 here is CASSSTSGTPKNIQYF. The CDR3, as DNA: TGTGCCAGCAGTTCCACCAGCGGGACTCCCAAAAACATTCAGTACTTC.